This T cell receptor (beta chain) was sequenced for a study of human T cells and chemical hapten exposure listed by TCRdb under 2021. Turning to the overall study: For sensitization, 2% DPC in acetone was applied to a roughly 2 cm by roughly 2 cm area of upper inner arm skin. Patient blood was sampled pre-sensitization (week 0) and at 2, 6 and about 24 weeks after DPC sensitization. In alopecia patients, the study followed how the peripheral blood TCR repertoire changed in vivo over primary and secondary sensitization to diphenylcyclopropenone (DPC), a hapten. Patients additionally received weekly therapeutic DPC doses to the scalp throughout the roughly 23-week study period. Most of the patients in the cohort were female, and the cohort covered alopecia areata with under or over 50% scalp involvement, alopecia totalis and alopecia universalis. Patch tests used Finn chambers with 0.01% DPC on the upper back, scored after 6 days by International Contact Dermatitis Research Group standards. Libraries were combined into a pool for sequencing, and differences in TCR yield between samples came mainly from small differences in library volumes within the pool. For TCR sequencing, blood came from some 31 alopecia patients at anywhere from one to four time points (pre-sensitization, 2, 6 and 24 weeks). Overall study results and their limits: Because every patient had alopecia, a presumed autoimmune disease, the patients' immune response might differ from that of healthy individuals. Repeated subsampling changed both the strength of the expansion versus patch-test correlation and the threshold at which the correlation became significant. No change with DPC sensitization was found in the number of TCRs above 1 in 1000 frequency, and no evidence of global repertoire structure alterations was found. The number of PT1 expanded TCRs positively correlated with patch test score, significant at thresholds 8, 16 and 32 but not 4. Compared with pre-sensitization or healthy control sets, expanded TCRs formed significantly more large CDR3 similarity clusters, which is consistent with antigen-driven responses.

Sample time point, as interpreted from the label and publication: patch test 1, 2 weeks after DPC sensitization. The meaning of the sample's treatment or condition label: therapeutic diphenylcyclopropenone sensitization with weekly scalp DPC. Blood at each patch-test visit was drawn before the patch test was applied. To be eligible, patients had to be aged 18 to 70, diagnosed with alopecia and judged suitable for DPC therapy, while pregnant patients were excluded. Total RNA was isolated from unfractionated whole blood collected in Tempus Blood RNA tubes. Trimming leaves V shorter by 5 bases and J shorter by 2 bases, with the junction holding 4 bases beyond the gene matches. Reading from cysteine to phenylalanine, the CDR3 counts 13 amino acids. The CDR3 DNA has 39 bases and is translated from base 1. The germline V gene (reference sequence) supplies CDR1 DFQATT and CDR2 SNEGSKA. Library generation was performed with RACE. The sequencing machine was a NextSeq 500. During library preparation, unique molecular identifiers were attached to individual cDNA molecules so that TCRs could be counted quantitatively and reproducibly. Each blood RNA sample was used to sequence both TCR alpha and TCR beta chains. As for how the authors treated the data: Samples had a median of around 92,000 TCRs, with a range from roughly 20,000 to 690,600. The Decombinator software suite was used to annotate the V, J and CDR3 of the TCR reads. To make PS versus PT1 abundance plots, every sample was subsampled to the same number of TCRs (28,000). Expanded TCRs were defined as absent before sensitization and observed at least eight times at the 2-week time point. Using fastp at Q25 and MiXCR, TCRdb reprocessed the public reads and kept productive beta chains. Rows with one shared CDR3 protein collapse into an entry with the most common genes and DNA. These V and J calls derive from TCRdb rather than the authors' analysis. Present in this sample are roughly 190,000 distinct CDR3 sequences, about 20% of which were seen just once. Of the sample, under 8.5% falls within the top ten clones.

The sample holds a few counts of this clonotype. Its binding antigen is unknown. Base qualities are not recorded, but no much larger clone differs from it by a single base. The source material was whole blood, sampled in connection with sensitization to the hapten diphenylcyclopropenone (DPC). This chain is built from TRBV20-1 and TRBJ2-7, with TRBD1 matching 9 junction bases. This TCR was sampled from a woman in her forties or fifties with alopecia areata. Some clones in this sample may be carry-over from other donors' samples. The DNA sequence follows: TGCAGTGCTGGGGGACAGGGCACCTACGAGCAGTACTTC. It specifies CSAGGQGTYEQYF.